The 28 T cell receptor beta chains reported below all come from one sample, sequenced in a study of blood T cell repertoires in COVID-19. TCRdb's copy holds only in-frame clones and misses some; the assay was immunoSEQ multiplex PCR. The table records 450,000 or so clones, roughly 88% of them present only once. Source material: PBMCs or T cells enriched from blood (not recorded which). These receptor sequences come from a man between 18 and 29 years old who had recovered from COVID-19.

The chain is built from TRBV3-1 (or the pseudogene TRBV3-2) and TRBJ1-3; D unclear. The CDR3 spans 17 residues. From germline, CDR1 is LGHDT and CDR2 YNNKEL (reference sequence). Deletions cut 4 bases from V and 0 bases from J, with 16 bases between. DNA for the CDR3: TGTGCCAGCAGCCGAGTCGAGGCGGGTCACTCTGGAAACACCATATATTTT. Protein product: CASSRVEAGHSGNTIYF.

The rearrangement joins TRBV19 to TRBJ1-5; D unclear. Between the trimmed V and J ends, which lost 5 bases and 7 bases, there was a span of 12 bases. This CDR3 has 13 residues. Germline V gene sequence: CDR1 LNHDA, CDR2 SQIVND (reference sequence). CDR3 DNA: TGTGCCAGTAGTGGGCGCGGGGTCCAGCCCCAGCATTTT. It translates to CASSGRGVQPQHF.

The gene calls are TRBV5-1 and TRBJ2-5, with TRBD2 matching 9 bases. The J segment lost 5 bases and the V segment lost 2 bases, leaving 4 bases of the junction unmatched. The germline gives CDR1 SGHRS, CDR2 YFSETQ. CDR3 length: 14 residues. CDR3 coding DNA: TGCGCCAGCAGCTTAAGGACTAGCGACGAGACCCAGTACTTC. Its translation is CASSLRTSDETQYF.

This clone was counted between two and nine times. This chain connects TRBV7-9 to TRBJ1-1; D perhaps matches TRBD1 (6 bases). Trimming removed 2 bases from V and 6 bases from J, with 16 bases in between. CDR1 is SEHNR, CDR2 FQNEAQ, per germline (reference sequence). The CDR3 is 15 amino acids. This chain's CDR3 is CASSLMTGGMPEAFF. For the CDR3, the DNA is TGTGCCAGCAGCTTAATGACAGGTGGGATGCCTGAAGCTTTCTTT.

The chain combines TRBV24-1 with TRBJ1-2; tentatively, D is TRBD1 (5 bases). The V and J ends lost 8 bases and 9 bases respectively, with 24 bases between them. This CDR3 comprises 15 residues. Germline-derived CDR1 and CDR2 are KGHDR and SFDVKD. The CDR3 spells CATIPQEGFWMRYTF. The CDR3, as DNA: TGTGCCACCATCCCCCAGGAGGGGTTTTGGATGCGCTACACCTTC.

The chain recombines TRBV7-2 with TRBJ2-7; D perhaps matches TRBD1 (5 bases). The V and J ends lost 5 bases and 0 bases respectively, with 8 bases between them. The CDR3 has 13 amino acids. Germline V gene lookup returns CDR1 SGHTA and CDR2 FQGNSA. CDR3 sequence reads: CASSPQVSYEQYF. The DNA of the CDR3 is TGTGCCAGCAGCCCACAGGTCTCCTACGAGCAGTACTTC.

The chain employs TRBV5-4 and TRBJ1-3, with TRBD1 as a possible D gene (6 bases). With 2 bases removed from V and 0 bases from J, the gap between germline ends came to 9 bases. CDR1 and CDR2 (germline): SGHNT, YYREEE (reference sequence). The CDR3 totals 15 residues. CDR3 loop: CASSFDRYSGNTIYF. In nucleotides, the CDR3 is TGTGCCAGCAGCTTTGACAGGTACTCTGGAAACACCATATATTTT. The full variable domain, completed using reference TRBV5-4 and TRBJ1-3, is ETGVTQSPTHLIKTRGQQVTLRCSSQSGHNTVSWYQQALGQGPQFIFQYYREEENGRGNFPPRFSGLQFPNYSSELNVNALELDDSALYLCASSFDRYSGNTIYFGEGSWLTVV.

The V gene is TRBV11-2, the J gene TRBJ1-6; D is unresolved. Between the trimmed V and J ends, which lost 4 bases and 9 bases, there was a span of 16 bases. CDR1 SGHAT and CDR2 FQNNGV come from the germline V gene. This CDR3 has 15 amino acids. CDR3 nucleotides: TGTGCCAGCAGCTCCGCAGGACGGGAAGGTTCACCCCTCCACTTT. This encodes CASSSAGREGSPLHF. The complete variable domain, with remaining parts taken from reference TRBV11-2 and TRBJ1-6, reads EAGVAQSPRYKIIEKRQSVAFWCNPISGHATLYWYQQILGQGPKLLIQFQNNGVVDDSQLPKDRFSAERLKGVDSTLKIQPAKLEDSAVYLCASSSAGREGSPLHFGNGTRLTVT.

V is TRBV5-6 and J is TRBJ2-5, with 8 bases matching TRBD1. Germline V gene data show CDR1 as SGHDT and CDR2 as YYEEEE. The CDR3 is 15 residues long. Trimming cost V 0 bases and J 3 bases; bases outside gene matches: 4. This CDR3 reads CASSLVLTGEETQYF. The CDR3 DNA reads TGTGCCAGCAGCTTGGTTCTGACAGGGGAAGAGACCCAGTACTTC.

A single count supports this clone. V usage is TRBV5-1 and J usage is TRBJ1-6; D is uncertain. Germline loops: CDR1 SGHRS, CDR2 YFSETQ. Deletions cut 4 bases from V and 6 bases from J, with 5 bases between. The CDR3 totals 12 residues. This CDR3 is CASSAGNSPLHF. For the CDR3, the DNA is TGCGCCAGCAGCGCCGGTAATTCACCCCTCCACTTT.

This rearrangement joins TRBV2 to TRBJ1-6; D possibly corresponds to TRBD1 (6 bases). Germline lookup yields CDR1 SNHLY and CDR2 FYNNEI. The germline V and J ends were trimmed by 8 bases and 9 bases, with 17 bases remaining between them. The length of the CDR3 is 14 residues. CDR3 amino acids: CASGGGGFFSPLHF. DNA for the CDR3: TGTGCCAGCGGGGGAGGGGGTTTCTTTTCACCCCTCCACTTT.

The chain has TRBV7-2 and TRBJ2-1, with 15 positions matching TRBD2. Germline lookup yields CDR1 SGHTA and CDR2 FQGNSA. J was trimmed by 15 bases and V by 5 bases; bases with no gene match: 8. CDR3 length: 14 residues. In DNA, the CDR3 is TGTGCCAGCAGCCCTGGACTAGCGGGGGGGCGCCCGTTCTTC. This codes for CASSPGLAGGRPFF. Complete variable domain (other parts from reference TRBV7-2 and TRBJ2-1): GAGVSQSPSNKVTEKGKDVELRCDPISGHTALYWYRQSLGQGLEFLIYFQGNSAPDKSGLPSDRFSAERTGGSVSTLTIQRTQQEDSAVYLCASSPGLAGGRPFFGPGTRLTVL.

The J gene is TRBJ1-2, the V gene TRBV7-2, with 7 bases that match TRBD1. The CDR3 has 16 amino acids. Germline CDR1 reads SGHTA; CDR2 reads FQGNSA. The V and J ends lost 4 bases and 6 bases, in that order; junction bases with no gene match: 14. CDR3 sequence reads: CASSSRGGWGVDGYTF. The CDR3 DNA follows: TGTGCCAGCAGCTCACGAGGGGGCTGGGGGGTCGATGGCTACACCTTC.

There are a few counts of this clone. The chain carries TRBV5-5 and TRBJ2-3; D possibly corresponds to TRBD1 (6 bases). Germline-derived CDR1 and CDR2 are SGHKS and YYEKEE (reference sequence). V was cut by 4 bases and J by 7 bases, with 22 bases left in between. CDR3 length equals 16 residues. CDR3 coding DNA: TGTGCCAGCAGCGGTGGGGGCTCGTCCCAAGCGCATACGCAGTATTTT. Translation gives CASSGGGSSQAHTQYF.

This chain joins TRBV27 and TRBJ2-7; tentatively, D is TRBD2 (5 bases). Trimming stripped 8 bases from V and 0 bases from J, with 11 bases between. Germline V gene data show CDR1 as MNHEY and CDR2 as SMNVEV (reference sequence). This CDR3 has 13 residues. CDR3 nucleotides: TGTGCCAGCCGAGCGGAACTCTCCTACGAGCAGTACTTC. Protein sequence: CASRAELSYEQYF.

This clone was seen once. The CDR3 reads CASSNTPLSGNTIYF. The CDR3 coding sequence is TGTGCCAGCTCAAACACCCCTCTCTCTGGAAACACCATATATTTT. The chain links TRBV18 to TRBJ1-3; D call uncertain. The V gene's germline CDR1 is KGHSH and CDR2 LQKENI. This CDR3 has 15 amino acids. V was pared by 5 bases and J by 0 bases, with 11 bases between.

This clone was counted between two and nine times. The chain employs TRBV10-1 and TRBJ1-5; D not resolved. The CDR3 consists of 18 residues. Germline lookup yields CDR1 WNHNN and CDR2 SYGVQD (reference sequence). Trimming left V 6 bases short and J 1 base short, with 22 bases between. CDR3: CASSLIREKRGSNQPQHF. CDR3 nucleotides: TGCGCCAGCAGCTTGATTCGGGAAAAAAGAGGGAGCAATCAGCCCCAGCATTTT.

In this sample, this clone turned up once. This chain uses TRBV6-6 with TRBJ1-2, with 8 positions matching TRBD1. V lost 4 bases, J lost 9 bases, and 13 bases stayed unmatched. From germline, CDR1 is MNHNY and CDR2 SVGAGI (reference sequence). The CDR3 has 15 residues. The CDR3: CASSSDRVSVLRYTF. The CDR3 nucleotides are TGTGCCAGCAGTTCGGACAGGGTTTCTGTCCTTCGCTACACCTTC.

This chain joins TRBV28 and TRBJ2-7; weak D call: TRBD1 (6 bases). Germline loops: CDR1 MDHEN, CDR2 SYDVKM. Trimming left V 6 bases short and J 4 bases short, with 13 bases between. The CDR3 covers 13 residues. The CDR3 loop reads CASRAAGEYEQYF. In DNA form, the CDR3 reads TGTGCCAGCAGGGCGGCAGGGGAGTACGAGCAGTACTTC.

The chain carries TRBV3-1 (or the pseudogene TRBV3-2) and TRBJ2-7; D uncertain. The CDR3 contains 16 residues. V lost 5 bases to trimming and J lost 5 bases, with 22 bases between them. Per germline, CDR1 LGHDT and CDR2 YNNKEL (reference sequence). This CDR3 reads CASSVGSRLGVNEQYF. In nucleotides, the CDR3 is TGTGCCAGCAGCGTCGGGTCGCGATTAGGTGTGAACGAGCAGTACTTC.

The V gene is TRBV18, the J gene TRBJ1-1, with TRBD1 matching over 9 bases. This CDR3 is 13 amino acids long. V lost 10 bases and J lost 0; bases outside the gene matches: 3. The germline CDR1 and CDR2 sequences are KGHSH and LQKENI. The CDR3 protein is CATGQGMNTEAFF. DNA of the CDR3: TGTGCCACCGGACAGGGGATGAACACTGAAGCTTTCTTT.

V and J are TRBV7-8 and TRBJ1-1, with no clear D. Deletions cut 2 bases from V and 0 bases from J, with 13 bases between. Germline V CDR1 and CDR2: SGHVS, FQNEAQ. This CDR3 is built from 16 residues. CDR3 DNA: TGTGCCAGCAGCTTATTGGGCAGCCGAATGAACACTGAAGCTTTCTTT. It is translated as CASSLLGSRMNTEAFF.

This chain uses TRBV6-1 with TRBJ1-5; maybe TRBD1 (6 bases). This CDR3 contains 15 residues. Trimming left V 2 bases short and J 4 bases short, with 12 bases between. CDR1 is MNHNS and CDR2 is SASEGT in the germline V gene. The CDR3 DNA reads TGTGCCAGCAGTGAAACGGGCAGGGGTAATCAGCCCCAGCATTTT. Translating gives CASSETGRGNQPQHF.

The count of this clone is one. This chain joins TRBV18 and TRBJ2-2; 11 nucleotides match TRBD2. CDR1 and CDR2 (germline): KGHSH, LQKENI. With 3 bases clipped from V and 0 bases from J, the junction kept 3 bases outside the gene matches. The CDR3 is 17 residues long. In DNA, the CDR3 is TGTGCCAGCTCACCCCGGACTAGCGGGTCGAACACCGGGGAGCTGTTTTTT. Protein product: CASSPRTSGSNTGELFF.

This chain uses TRBV28 with TRBJ1-6, with 7 bases fitting TRBD1. Germline-derived CDR1 and CDR2 are MDHEN and SYDVKM. Trimming at V came to 0 bases and at J to 10 bases, leaving 6 bases not matched to a gene. There are 15 residues in the CDR3. The CDR3 reads CASSLWTGRDSPLHF. The DNA for the CDR3 is TGTGCCAGCAGTTTATGGACAGGGAGAGACTCACCCCTCCACTTT.

The chain employs TRBV7-9 and TRBJ2-2, with 12 bases matching TRBD2. The CDR3 is made up of 18 amino acids. V was clipped by 4 bases and J by 0 bases; unmatched bases: 6. Germline V lookup: CDR1 SEHNR, CDR2 FQNEAQ (reference sequence). The CDR3 spells CASSSQRTSGTNTGELFF. The CDR3 DNA reads TGTGCCAGCAGCTCCCAGAGGACTAGCGGGACGAACACCGGGGAGCTGTTTTTT.

The chain couples TRBV7-2 to TRBJ1-3; tentative D call: TRBD1 (5 bases). V was pared by 3 bases and J by 4 bases, with 13 bases between. The germline V gene has CDR1 SGHTA and CDR2 FQGNSA. The CDR3 consists of 15 residues. CDR3 region: CASSFARDLGNTIYF. The CDR3 region has the DNA TGTGCCAGCAGCTTCGCCAGGGATCTCGGAAACACCATATATTTT.

V gene TRBV28 combines with J gene TRBJ1-2; TRBD1 is a possible D gene (5 bases). Germline V gives CDR1 MDHEN, CDR2 SYDVKM. The CDR3 sequence is 13 residues long. V was trimmed by 4 bases and J by 5 bases, leaving 11 bases between them. CDR3 protein: CASSSGQGYGYTF. The CDR3 region has the DNA TGTGCCAGCAGTTCAGGTCAGGGATATGGCTACACCTTC.